The 24 T cell receptor beta chains reported below all come from one sample, sequenced in a study of cytomegalovirus exposure and HLA in healthy donors. The PCR employed 60 Vbeta primers together with 13 Jbeta primers. Measured with immunoSEQ multiplex PCR; TCRdb has only the in-frame clones, and not every one. The data hold some 160,000 clones, with 80% to 90% observed a single time. Source material: PBMCs. These receptors were obtained from a man aged 25-45 years in good health and CMV-seropositive.

This clone has just one count. This chain connects TRBV28 to TRBJ2-5; D uncertain. The CDR3 is 13 amino acids. Looked up from germline, CDR1 is MDHEN and CDR2 is SYDVKM. V shed 4 bases and J shed 5 bases, with 11 bases lying between them. The CDR3 region is CASSSHPEETQYF. The CDR3 DNA reads TGTGCCAGCAGTTCCCATCCCGAGGAGACCCAGTACTTC.

The chain links TRBV4-1 to TRBJ2-1, with 8 nucleotides matching TRBD2. The length of the CDR3 is 19 residues. With 3 bases clipped from V and 0 bases from J, the junction kept 13 bases outside the gene matches. Germline V gene data show CDR1 as MGHRA and CDR2 as YSYEKL. The CDR3 coding sequence is TGCGCCAGCAGCCAGGGGAGGGTTCTAGCGGGTAGCTCCTACAATGAGCAGTTCTTC. Translation: CASSQGRVLAGSSYNEQFF.

The rearrangement joins TRBV2 to TRBJ2-1; D not resolved. The germline V gene encodes CDR1 SNHLY and CDR2 FYNNEI. Trimming stripped 7 bases from V and 0 bases from J, with 10 bases between. The CDR3 extends over 14 amino acids. The CDR3 loop is CASMEWNSYNEQFF. The DNA for the CDR3 is TGTGCCAGCATGGAGTGGAACTCCTACAATGAGCAGTTCTTC.

V gene TRBV4-2 combines with J gene TRBJ2-7, with D maybe TRBD2 (5 bases). Germline CDR1 and CDR2: LGHNA and YNFKEQ. This CDR3 has 15 residues. V was cut by 6 bases and J by 3 bases, with 18 bases left in between. CDR3 amino acids: CASRGGRGRDYEQYV. DNA for the CDR3: TGTGCCAGCAGGGGCGGACGGGGTCGTGACTACGAGCAGTACGTC.

The CDR3 loop reads CASSQVPFATNEKLFF. CDR3 nucleotides: TGTGCCAGCAGCCAGGTCCCGTTTGCAACTAATGAAAAACTGTTTTTT. V and J are TRBV27 and TRBJ1-4; no reliable D call. The V end lost 6 bases, the J end lost 0 bases, and 14 bases lay between the germline ends. The CDR3 extends over 16 amino acids. CDR1 is MNHEY and CDR2 is SMNVEV in the germline V gene (reference sequence).

The chain is built from TRBV6-6 and TRBJ2-3, with D possibly being TRBD2 (6 bases). V gave up 6 bases and J gave up 2 bases, with 12 bases separating them. The CDR3 length is 14 residues. From germline, CDR1 is MNHNY and CDR2 SVGAGI (reference sequence). This CDR3 reads CASRGGVDTDTQYF. CDR3 sequence (DNA): TGTGCCAGCAGGGGGGGAGTGGACACAGATACGCAGTATTTT.

The genes are TRBV5-1 and TRBJ2-7; 7 bases map to TRBD1. The CDR3 has 16 residues. Germline CDR1 is SGHRS and CDR2 is YFSETQ. J gave up 3 bases and V 6 bases, and 15 bases lay outside the gene matches. The DNA for the CDR3 is TGCGCCAGCACCATTTATCCTTCGGGACAGAGCTACGAGCAGTACTTC. This translates into CASTIYPSGQSYEQYF.

The sample holds one count of this clone. One end of the junction fails to match germline, which may point to a read error. The chain couples TRBV7-9 to TRBJ1-2; 10 nucleotides match TRBD1. Germline CDR1 is SEHNR and CDR2 is FQNEAQ (reference sequence). The CDR3 extends over 14 amino acids. CDR3 sequence: CSSSFRDRGTGYTF. CDR3 nucleotide sequence: TGTTCCAGCAGCTTCAGGGACAGGGGTACGGGCTACACCTTC.

The V and J genes are TRBV6-5 and TRBJ2-7, with D unresolved. This CDR3 comprises 13 residues. Per germline, CDR1 MNHEY and CDR2 SVGAGI. Trimming took off 6 bases at V and 10 bases at J, with 19 bases between the two ends. As DNA, the CDR3 is TGTGCCAGCAGAAAACAGCCCTACGAGAAACAGTACTTC. Protein sequence: CASRKQPYEKQYF.

The chain has TRBV4-2 and TRBJ1-5; D unresolved. The V gene lost 0 bases and the J gene lost 0 bases, with 15 bases spanning the gap. Germline V CDR1 and CDR2: LGHNA, YNFKEQ. The CDR3 runs 18 residues. The CDR3 DNA is TGTGCCAGCAGCCAAGATTTTACTCGGTTCTATAGCAATCAGCCCCAGCATTTT. Translated, it gives CASSQDFTRFYSNQPQHF.

The chain recombines TRBV27 with TRBJ1-4; 8 bases fit TRBD1. Germline V gene data show CDR1 as MNHEY and CDR2 as SMNVEV (reference sequence). V dropped 3 bases and J dropped 8; count of bases not matched to a gene: 8. The CDR3 spans 15 residues. CDR3 region: CASSFRGTGREKLFF. Written as DNA, the CDR3 is TGTGCCAGCAGTTTCCGGGGGACAGGTCGCGAAAAACTGTTTTTT.

The chain recombines TRBV7-2 with TRBJ2-5; 10 bases map to TRBD2. From germline, CDR1 is SGHTA and CDR2 FQGNSA. CDR3 length: 14 amino acids. Trimming cost V 7 bases and J 3 bases; bases outside gene matches: 5. The CDR3 loop reads CASTISGRKETQYF. In DNA, the CDR3 is TGTGCCAGCACCATTAGCGGGAGGAAAGAGACCCAGTACTTC. The whole variable domain, remainder taken from reference TRBV7-2 and TRBJ2-5, is GAGVSQSPSNKVTEKGKDVELRCDPISGHTALYWYRQSLGQGLEFLIYFQGNSAPDKSGLPSDRFSAERTGGSVSTLTIQRTQQEDSAVYLCASTISGRKETQYFGPGTRLLVL.

The chain employs TRBV21-1 and TRBJ2-5; TRBD2, the table's D call, was not compared with the DNA. TRBV21-1 is a known pseudogene. The CDR3 contains 17 residues. Written as DNA, the CDR3 is TGTGCCAGCAGCCCCATAGCGGGGGAGGGGGGCCAAGAGACCCAGTACTTC. It translates to CASSPIAGEGGQETQYF.

V gene TRBV5-6 combines with J gene TRBJ2-7; possible D gene TRBD2, 6 bases. The CDR3 contains 16 residues. Germline V lookup: CDR1 SGHDT, CDR2 YYEEEE. V was clipped by 0 bases and J by 0 bases, with 13 bases between them. The CDR3 protein is CASSLAAGLPSYEQYV. In DNA form, the CDR3 reads TGTGCCAGCAGCTTGGCAGCGGGCCTACCCTCCTACGAGCAGTACGTC.

This clone has a single count. The chain employs TRBV4-3 and TRBJ2-2; the match to TRBD1 covers 7 bases. The trim removed 2 bases at V and 1 base at J, leaving 4 bases unmatched. CDR3 length: 16 residues. CDR1 and CDR2 (germline): LGHNA, YSLEER. Here the CDR3 DNA reads TGCGCCAGCAGCCAACGCTGGACAGGGAACACCGGGGAGCTGTTTTTT. This encodes CASSQRWTGNTGELFF.

The gene calls are TRBV19 and TRBJ2-1; 8 nucleotides match TRBD2. CDR3 length: 13 residues. Trimming at V came to 3 bases and at J to 7 bases, leaving 2 bases not matched to a gene. CDR1 and CDR2 from the germline V gene are LNHDA and SQIVND (reference sequence). CDR3 loop: CASSITGGNEQFF. The DNA for the CDR3 is TGTGCCAGTAGTATCACGGGGGGGAATGAGCAGTTCTTC. Supplemented by reference TRBV19 and TRBJ2-1, the full variable domain reads DGGITQSPKYLFRKEGQNVTLSCEQNLNHDAMYWYRQDPGQGLRLIYYSQIVNDFQKGDIAEGYSVSREKKESFPLTVTSAQKNPTAFYLCASSITGGNEQFFGPGTRLTVL.

The rearrangement joins TRBV29-1 to TRBJ2-1, with D possibly TRBD2 on 6 matching bases. Germline loops: CDR1 SQVTM, CDR2 ANQGSEA. This CDR3 region has 15 residues. Trimming removed 5 bases at V and 4 bases at J, with 18 bases between. The CDR3 loop reads CSVLGSGVFYNEQFF. CDR3 coding DNA: TGCAGCGTTTTAGGGTCGGGGGTTTTTTACAATGAGCAGTTCTTC.

The chain has TRBV7-9 and TRBJ1-2; possible D gene TRBD1, 5 bases. The V gene's germline CDR1 is SEHNR and CDR2 FQNEAQ (reference sequence). V lost 7 bases, J lost 3 bases, and 12 bases lay in between. The CDR3 runs 13 residues. The CDR3 nucleotides read TGTGCCAGCATCCCAGGGAATGACTATGGCTACACCTTC. Translated, it gives CASIPGNDYGYTF.

This chain uses TRBV13 with TRBJ2-1; D unclear. Per germline, CDR1 PRHDT and CDR2 FYEKMQ (reference sequence). V gave up 2 bases and J gave up 7 bases, with 6 bases separating them. The CDR3 spans 12 residues. The CDR3 DNA reads as TGTGCCAGCAGCTTAAGAGAGAATGAGCAGTTCTTC. It specifies CASSLRENEQFF.

The chain is built from TRBV27 and TRBJ2-7, with TRBD1 matching over 8 bases. The CDR3 is 16 amino acids. Unmatched junction bases numbered 9, after V lost 2 bases and J lost 3 bases. Germline values: CDR1 MNHEY, CDR2 SMNVEV (reference sequence). CDR3: CASSLDRGLPRYEQYF. The CDR3 nucleotides read TGTGCCAGCAGTTTAGACAGGGGATTACCCCGCTACGAGCAGTACTTC.

This chain uses TRBV5-6 with TRBJ1-4, with 7 bases lining up with TRBD1. In germline, CDR1 is SGHDT, CDR2 YYEEEE. CDR3 length: 15 amino acids. V gave up 2 bases and J gave up 4 bases; unmatched junction bases: 5. CDR3 nucleotides: TGTGCCAGCAGCTTACTCGACAGGGATAATGAAAAACTGTTTTTT. Residues: CASSLLDRDNEKLFF.

This sequence joins TRBV20-1 and TRBJ1-5; no clear D gene. CDR3 length: 10 residues. Germline CDR1 and CDR2: DFQATT and SNEGSKA (reference sequence). Trimming removed 5 bases at V and 11 bases at J, with 10 bases between. The CDR3 sequence: CSAGGTTQHF. CDR3 sequence (DNA): TGCAGTGCTGGCGGAACGACCCAGCATTTT.

This sequence joins TRBV7-9 and TRBJ1-5, with TRBD1 matching 7 bases. V was pared by 5 bases and J by 7 bases, with 5 bases of the junction left unmatched. Germline CDR1 is SEHNR and CDR2 is FQNEAQ (reference sequence). The CDR3 sequence is 13 residues long. The CDR3 region has the DNA TGTGCCAGCAGCCGTACAGGGGTACAGCCCCAGCATTTT. It yields the protein CASSRTGVQPQHF.

The chain employs TRBV6-5 and TRBJ1-5; tentative D call: TRBD1 (6 bases). V was pared by 10 bases and J by 2 bases, with 12 bases between. The germline CDR1 and CDR2 sequences are MNHEY and SVGAGI. This CDR3 is built from 13 residues. The CDR3 DNA is TGTGCCACCGGGACACTTCGCAATCAGCCCCAGCATTTT. Protein: CATGTLRNQPQHF.